This T cell receptor (beta chain) originates from a study of blood T cell repertoires in COVID-19 (TCRdb year 2020). About the investigation overall: Samples covering the acute and convalescent phases of COVID-19 were provided by collaborators in the United States, Italy and Spain. The prospective study material was composed of cDNA or gDNA derived from T cells, B-cell-depleted T cells, or PBMCs. Deeply sampled blood TCRbeta repertoires from subjects exposed to, actively infected with, or recovered from COVID-19 were included in the dataset. The repertoires were released in a freely available public database intended as a resource for research on the immune response to SARS-CoV-2. The samples were drawn from two sources: the first 160 participants of the ongoing ImmuneRACE study, and about 1,300 subjects contributed by 6 global collaborators. Sample metadata almost always included a de-identified subject ID, COVID-19 status, age in years and sex. Where HLA class I and class II types were available, the types were taken from metadata supplied by the sample provider, not from assay-based typing. Here is what the overall study found, with its caveats: How much clinical and demographic metadata was included differed by source and by participant, and the metadata was provided uncurated.

TCRbeta CDR3 regions were amplified from genomic DNA using the immunoSEQ Assay, a bias-controlled multiplex PCR. In the original analysis: Nucleated cell counts per sample were estimated from amplification of reference gene primers within the assay. Sequence reads were collapsed and filtered to measure the absolute abundance of every unique TCRbeta CDR3 rearrangement. For each sample, productive Simpson clonality was calculated by taking the square root of Simpson's diversity index across productive rearrangements. In TCRdb, the immuneACCESS table is reduced to in-frame sequences with V and J assigned. These tables do not hold every clone; where another copy was compared, an unresolved V gene accounts for under half, and the others remain unexplained. That table furnishes V, J and clone size, whereas the DNA furnished D and trimming. The sample includes around 140,000 clones, with around 85% observed a single time. The ten largest clonotypes hold roughly a sixth of the sample.

The collaborating institutions used their own protocols to collect whole blood in K2EDTA tubes. For TCRbeta analysis, collaborator samples were shipped as frozen whole blood, as isolated PBMCs, or as DNA extracted from either sample type. A word on this clone: It has no known antigen specificity. Per-nucleotide qualities are absent, and no much larger clonotype sits a single base away.

The sequencing input was peripheral blood. The receptor was isolated from a woman over 75 with acute or convalescent COVID-19.

The bases read TGCGCCAGCAGCACCCGGGACAGGGGGAACACTGAAGCTTTCTTT. The encoded protein is CASSTRDRGNTEAFF. In this chain, TRBV5-1 is recombined with TRBJ1-1; TRBD1 matches 10 bases in the middle. The germline V gene yields SGHRS for CDR1 and YFSETQ for CDR2. V is trimmed back by 4 bases and J by 1 base, and the junction contains 4 bases that no gene match accounts for. Including cysteine and phenylalanine, the CDR3 has 15 amino acids. The kept DNA is CDR3 alone, 45 bases in frame from the first base. Where the CDR3 stops, the reference TRBV5-1 and TRBJ1-1 genes take over; the full variable domain is KAGVTQTPRYLIKTRGQQVTLSCSPISGHRSVSWYQQTPGQGLQFLFEYFSETQRNKGNFPGRFSGRQFSNSRSEMNVSTLELGDSALYLCASSTRDRGNTEAFFGQGTRLTVV.